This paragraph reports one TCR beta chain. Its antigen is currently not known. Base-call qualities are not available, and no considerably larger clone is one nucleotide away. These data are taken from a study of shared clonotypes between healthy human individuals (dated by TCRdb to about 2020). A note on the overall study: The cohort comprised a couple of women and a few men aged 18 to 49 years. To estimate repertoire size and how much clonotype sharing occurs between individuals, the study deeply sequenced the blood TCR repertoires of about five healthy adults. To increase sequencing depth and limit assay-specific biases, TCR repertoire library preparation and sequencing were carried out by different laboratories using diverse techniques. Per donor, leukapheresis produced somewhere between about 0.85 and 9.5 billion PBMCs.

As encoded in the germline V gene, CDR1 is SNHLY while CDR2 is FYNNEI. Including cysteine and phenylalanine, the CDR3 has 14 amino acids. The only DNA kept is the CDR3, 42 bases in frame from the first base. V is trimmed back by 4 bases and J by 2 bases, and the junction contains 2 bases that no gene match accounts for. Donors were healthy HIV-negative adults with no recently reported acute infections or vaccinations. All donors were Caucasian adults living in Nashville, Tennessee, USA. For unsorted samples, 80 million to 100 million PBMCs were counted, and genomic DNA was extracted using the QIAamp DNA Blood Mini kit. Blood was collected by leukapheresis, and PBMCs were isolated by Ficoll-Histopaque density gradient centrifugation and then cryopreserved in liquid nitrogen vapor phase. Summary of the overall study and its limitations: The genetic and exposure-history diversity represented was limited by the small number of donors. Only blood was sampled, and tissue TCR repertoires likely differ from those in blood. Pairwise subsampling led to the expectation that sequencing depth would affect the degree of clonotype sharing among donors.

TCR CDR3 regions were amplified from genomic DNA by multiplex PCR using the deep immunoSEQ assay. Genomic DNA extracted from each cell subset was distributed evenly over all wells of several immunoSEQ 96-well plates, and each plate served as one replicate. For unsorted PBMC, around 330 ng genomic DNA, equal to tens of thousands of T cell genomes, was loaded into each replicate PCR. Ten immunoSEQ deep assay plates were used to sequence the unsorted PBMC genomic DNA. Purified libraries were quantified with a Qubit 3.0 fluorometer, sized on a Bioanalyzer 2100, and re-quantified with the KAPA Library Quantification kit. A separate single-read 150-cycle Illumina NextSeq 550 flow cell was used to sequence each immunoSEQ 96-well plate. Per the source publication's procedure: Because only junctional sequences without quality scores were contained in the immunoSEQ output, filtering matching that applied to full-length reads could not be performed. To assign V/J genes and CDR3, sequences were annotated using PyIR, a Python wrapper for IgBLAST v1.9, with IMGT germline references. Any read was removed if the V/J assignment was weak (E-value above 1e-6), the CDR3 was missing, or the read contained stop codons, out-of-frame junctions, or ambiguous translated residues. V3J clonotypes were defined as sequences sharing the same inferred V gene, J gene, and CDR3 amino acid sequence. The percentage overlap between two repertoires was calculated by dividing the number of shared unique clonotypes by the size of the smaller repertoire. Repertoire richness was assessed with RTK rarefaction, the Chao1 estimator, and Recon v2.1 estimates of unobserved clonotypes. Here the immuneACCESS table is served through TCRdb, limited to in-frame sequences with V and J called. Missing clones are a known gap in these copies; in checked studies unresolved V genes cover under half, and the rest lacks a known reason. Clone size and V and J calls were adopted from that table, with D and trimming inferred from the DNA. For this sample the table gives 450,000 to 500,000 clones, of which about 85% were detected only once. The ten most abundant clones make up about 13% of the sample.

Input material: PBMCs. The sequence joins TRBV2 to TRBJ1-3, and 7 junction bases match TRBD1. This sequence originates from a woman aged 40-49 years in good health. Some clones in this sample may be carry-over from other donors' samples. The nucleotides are TGTGCCAGCAGTGGACAGGGAGCTGGAAACACCATATATTTT. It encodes CASSGQGAGNTIYF. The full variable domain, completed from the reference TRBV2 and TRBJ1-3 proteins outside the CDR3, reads EPEVTQTPSHQVTQMGQEVILRCVPISNHLYFYWYRQILGQKVEFLVSFYNNEISEKSEIFDDQFSVERPDGSNFTLKIRSTKLEDSAMYFCASSGQGAGNTIYFGEGSWLTVV.